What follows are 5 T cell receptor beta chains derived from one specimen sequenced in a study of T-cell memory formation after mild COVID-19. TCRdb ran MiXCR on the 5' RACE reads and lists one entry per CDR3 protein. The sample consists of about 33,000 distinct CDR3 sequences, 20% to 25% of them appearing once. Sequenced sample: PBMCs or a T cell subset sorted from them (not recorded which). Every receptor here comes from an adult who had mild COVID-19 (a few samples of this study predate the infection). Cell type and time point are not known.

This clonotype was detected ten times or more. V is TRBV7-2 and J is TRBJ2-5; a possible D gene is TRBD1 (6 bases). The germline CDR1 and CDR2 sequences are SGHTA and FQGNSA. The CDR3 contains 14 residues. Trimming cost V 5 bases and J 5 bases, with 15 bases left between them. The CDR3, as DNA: TGTGCCAGCAGCCGTGGGGCAGGGGCTGAGACCCAGTACTTC. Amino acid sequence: CASSRGAGAETQYF.

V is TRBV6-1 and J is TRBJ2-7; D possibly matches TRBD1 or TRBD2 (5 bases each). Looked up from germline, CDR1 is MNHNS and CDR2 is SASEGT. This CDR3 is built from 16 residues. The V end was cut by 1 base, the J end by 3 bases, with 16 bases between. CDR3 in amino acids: CASSEVRGPTLYEQYF. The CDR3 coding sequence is TGTGCCAGCAGTGAAGTAAGGGGACCAACCCTCTACGAGCAGTACTTC.

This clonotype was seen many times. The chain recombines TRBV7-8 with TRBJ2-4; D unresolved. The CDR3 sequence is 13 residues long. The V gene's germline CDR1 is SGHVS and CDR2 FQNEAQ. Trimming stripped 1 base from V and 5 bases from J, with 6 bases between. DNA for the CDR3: TGTGCCAGCAGCTTAGATCGGGAAAACATTCAGTACTTC. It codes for CASSLDRENIQYF.

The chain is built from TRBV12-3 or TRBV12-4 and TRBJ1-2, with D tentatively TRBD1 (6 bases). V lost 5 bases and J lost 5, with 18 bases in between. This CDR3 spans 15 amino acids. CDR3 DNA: TGTGCCAGCAGTCCCACCGACAGGACTAGTTATGGCTACACCTTC. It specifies CASSPTDRTSYGYTF.

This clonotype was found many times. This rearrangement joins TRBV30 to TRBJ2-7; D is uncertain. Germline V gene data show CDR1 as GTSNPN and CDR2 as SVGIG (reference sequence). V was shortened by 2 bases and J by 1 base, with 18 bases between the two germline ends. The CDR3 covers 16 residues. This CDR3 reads CAWSLRPFNPSYEQYF. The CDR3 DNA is TGTGCCTGGAGTCTCCGGCCCTTTAATCCATCCTACGAGCAGTACTTC.